The 21 T cell receptor beta chains in this list originate from one sample, sequenced in a study of cytomegalovirus exposure and HLA in healthy donors. Use of 60 Vbeta and 13 Jbeta primers characterized the PCR. Method: immunoSEQ multiplex PCR; TCRdb's copy keeps in-frame clones and lacks some. Counted here are 150,000 to 200,000 clones, approximately 86% occurring once; the ten biggest clones make up under 2%. Sequencing was performed on PBMCs. The receptors stem from a young woman in good health and CMV-seronegative.

This sequence joins TRBV7-2 and TRBJ1-2, with TRBD1 identical over 9 bases. Germline V gene lookup returns CDR1 SGHTA and CDR2 FQGNSA. The J segment lost 8 bases and the V segment lost 2 bases, leaving 6 bases of the junction unmatched. The CDR3 contains 14 residues. The CDR3 sequence: CASSLPQGAGGYTF. The CDR3 DNA follows: TGTGCCAGCAGCTTACCACAGGGGGCGGGGGGCTACACCTTC. The full variable domain, rest sourced from reference TRBV7-2 and TRBJ1-2, is GAGVSQSPSNKVTEKGKDVELRCDPISGHTALYWYRQSLGQGLEFLIYFQGNSAPDKSGLPSDRFSAERTGGSVSTLTIQRTQQEDSAVYLCASSLPQGAGGYTFGSGTRLTVV.

V gene TRBV5-4 combines with J gene TRBJ2-1, with 13 bases that match TRBD2. Losses at the gene ends were 0 bases for V and 0 bases for J; bases not matched to a gene: 6. Per germline, CDR1 SGHNT and CDR2 YYREEE (reference sequence). The CDR3 has 19 amino acids. The CDR3 region is CASSLATSGGLSSYNEQFF. Here the CDR3 DNA reads TGTGCCAGCAGCTTGGCGACTAGCGGGGGGCTGAGCTCCTACAATGAGCAGTTCTTC.

The chain joins TRBV11-3 to TRBJ2-1, with 8 bases lining up with TRBD1. CDR1 is SGHNT, CDR2 YENEEA, per germline. V was clipped by 4 bases and J by 5 bases; unmatched bases: 1. The CDR3 runs to 13 residues. The CDR3 bases are TGTGCCAGCAGCTGGGGACAGGACAATGAGCAGTTCTTC. It encodes CASSWGQDNEQFF.

The chain uses TRBV9 and TRBJ2-7; 14 bases match TRBD2. Trimming cost V 2 bases and J 7 bases; bases outside gene matches: 5. The CDR3 is made up of 15 amino acids. CDR1 is SGDLS and CDR2 is YYNGEE in the germline V gene. The CDR3 spells CASSVGTSGREEQYF. Here the CDR3 DNA reads TGTGCCAGCAGCGTCGGGACTAGCGGGAGAGAGGAGCAGTACTTC.

The chain recombines TRBV21-1 with TRBJ2-5; the table's D gene call, TRBD2, was not cross checked with the DNA. TRBV21-1 is noted as a pseudogene. This CDR3 is 19 amino acids long. Here the CDR3 DNA reads TGTGCCACCGGGAGAGGGGCAGGGTCGTCCAGCGGGACCCAAGAGACCCAGTACTTC. Its translation: CATGRGAGSSSGTQETQYF.

The gene calls are TRBV28 and TRBJ2-1, with D possibly matching TRBD2 (7 bases). With 6 bases removed from V and 8 bases from J, the gap between germline ends came to 14 bases. CDR1 MDHEN and CDR2 SYDVKM come from the germline V gene. CDR3 length: 13 amino acids. This CDR3 reads CASRRGGQDEQFF. The CDR3 DNA sequence: TGTGCCAGCAGAAGGGGGGGCCAGGATGAGCAGTTCTTC. Combining the CDR3 with reference TRBV28 and TRBJ2-1 gives the whole variable domain DVKVTQSSRYLVKRTGEKVFLECVQDMDHENMFWYRQDPGLGLRLIYFSYDVKMKEKGDIPEGYSVSREKKERFSLILESASTNQTSMYLCASRRGGQDEQFFGPGTRLTVL.

V is TRBV19 and J is TRBJ2-7, with TRBD1 matching 7 bases. This CDR3 is built from 15 residues. J lost 2 bases, V lost 5 bases, and 9 bases had no gene match. Germline CDR1 LNHDA, CDR2 SQIVND (reference sequence). The CDR3, as DNA: TGTGCCAGTAGTCTCCGACAGGGAGCGGCCTACGAGCAGTACTTC. The encoded protein is CASSLRQGAAYEQYF.

The chain recombines TRBV5-1 with TRBJ2-2, with TRBD2 matching over 7 bases. The CDR3 sequence is 16 residues long. J gave up 1 base and V 3 bases, and 6 bases lay outside the gene matches. The germline V gene has CDR1 SGHRS and CDR2 YFSETQ. CDR3 protein: CASSWSSSGNTGELFF. The CDR3, as DNA: TGCGCCAGCAGCTGGAGCTCTAGCGGGAACACCGGGGAGCTGTTTTTT. Using reference TRBV5-1 and TRBJ2-2 for the parts outside the CDR3, the full variable domain is KAGVTQTPRYLIKTRGQQVTLSCSPISGHRSVSWYQQTPGQGLQFLFEYFSETQRNKGNFPGRFSGRQFSNSRSEMNVSTLELGDSALYLCASSWSSSGNTGELFFGEGSRLTVL.

This clone showed up just a few times. Other nucleotide sequences from this sample produce the same CDR3. The rearrangement joins TRBV6-1 to TRBJ1-5; 9 nucleotides align to TRBD1. Germline lookup yields CDR1 MNHNS and CDR2 SASEGT. CDR3 size: 15 residues. J was trimmed by 3 bases and V by 5 bases; bases with no gene match: 5. The CDR3 DNA is TGTGCCAGCAGTTCCGGGACAGGGACCAATCAGCCCCAGCATTTT. Its translation is CASSSGTGTNQPQHF.

The V and J genes are TRBV7-9 and TRBJ2-2; 7 positions match TRBD2. Trimming cost V 4 bases and J 5 bases; bases outside gene matches: 4. The germline CDR1 and CDR2 sequences are SEHNR and FQNEAQ (reference sequence). The length of the CDR3 is 14 residues. CDR3 protein: CASSWEGFTGELFF. The CDR3 DNA sequence: TGTGCCAGCAGCTGGGAGGGTTTTACCGGGGAGCTGTTTTTT.

Note on this clone: Other DNA sequences in this sample translate to the same CDR3. The chain is built from TRBV6-5 and TRBJ1-2; 7 bases align to TRBD1. From germline, CDR1 is MNHEY and CDR2 SVGAGI. V shed 4 bases and J 2 bases; nucleotides not matched to a gene: 7. This CDR3 spans 15 amino acids. The DNA of the CDR3 is TGTGCCAGCAGTTCCCCCGACAGGGCCAACTATGGCTACACCTTC. This encodes CASSSPDRANYGYTF.

The genes are TRBV4-2 and TRBJ1-4, with 12 bases aligning to TRBD1. The CDR3 runs 15 residues. Looked up from germline, CDR1 is LGHNA and CDR2 is YNFKEQ. Trimming at V came to 1 base and at J to 8 bases, leaving 2 bases not matched to a gene. The DNA for the CDR3 is TGTGCCAGCAGCCAAGGGGACAGGGGGCAAGAAAAACTGTTTTTT. It translates to CASSQGDRGQEKLFF.

The rearrangement uses TRBV19 and TRBJ1-1; D may be TRBD1 (5 bases). The CDR3 totals 15 residues. From germline, CDR1 is LNHDA and CDR2 SQIVND (reference sequence). V was cut by 6 bases and J by 5 bases, with 19 bases left in between. CDR3 sequence: CASRLSGGGWTEAFF. The CDR3 nucleotides read TGTGCCAGTAGGCTAAGCGGGGGGGGATGGACTGAAGCTTTCTTT.

This clone was detected once. V is TRBV2 and J is TRBJ2-5; 9 nucleotides match TRBD2. Gene TRBJ2-7 matches the end of the DNA better, so the J call may be wrong. The germline V gene has CDR1 SNHLY and CDR2 FYNNEI. This CDR3 region has 15 residues. DNA of the CDR3: TGTGCCAGCAGTGAGCGCGCGGGAGGGCCGAGCGAGCAGTACTTC. Residues: CASSERAGGPSEQYF.

The chain combines TRBV18 with TRBJ2-7; a possible D gene is TRBD1 (5 bases). The CDR3 length is 15 residues. Trimming left V 5 bases short and J 1 base short, with 15 bases between. Germline lookup yields CDR1 KGHSH and CDR2 LQKENI. CDR3 in DNA: TGTGCCAGCTCATCGCAGCAGGGTACTTCCTACGAGCAGTACTTC. The encoded protein is CASSSQQGTSYEQYF.

This chain connects TRBV4-1 to TRBJ2-1; D is possibly TRBD2 (6 bases). This CDR3 is built from 15 residues. Germline CDR1 and CDR2: MGHRA and YSYEKL. Trimming stripped 1 base from V and 7 bases from J, with 14 bases between. CDR3: CASSQGGGAGNEQFF. CDR3 coding DNA: TGCGCCAGCAGCCAAGGAGGAGGGGCGGGTAATGAGCAGTTCTTC.

The chain joins TRBV27 to TRBJ2-3; 11 bases align to TRBD2. CDR3 size: 16 residues. Germline CDR1 MNHEY, CDR2 SMNVEV (reference sequence). V was clipped by 0 bases and J by 4 bases; unmatched bases: 3. The CDR3 loop reads CASSLSGTSGADTQYF. CDR3 DNA sequence: TGTGCCAGCAGTTTATCCGGGACTAGCGGCGCAGATACGCAGTATTTT.

The chain carries TRBV9 and TRBJ2-1; TRBD2 agrees at 12 bases. The length of the CDR3 is 16 residues. V trimming: 3 bases; J trimming: 4 bases; junction bases outside the gene matches: 5. Germline V gene sequence: CDR1 SGDLS, CDR2 YYNGEE. The CDR3 spells CASSALTSGGYNEQFF. The CDR3 DNA is TGTGCCAGCAGCGCCCTCACTAGCGGGGGGTACAATGAGCAGTTCTTC.

The chain carries TRBV5-6 and TRBJ2-3; D possibly corresponds to TRBD1 (6 bases). The V gene lost 6 bases and the J gene lost 3 bases, with 17 bases spanning the gap. The CDR3 length is 15 residues. Germline V gives CDR1 SGHDT, CDR2 YYEEEE. In nucleotides, the CDR3 is TGTGCCAGCACCCCGAAGGGGGTGAGGACAGATACGCAGTATTTT. Translation: CASTPKGVRTDTQYF. Full variable domain (outside the CDR3, taken from reference TRBV5-6 and TRBJ2-3): DAGVTQSPTHLIKTRGQQVTLRCSPKSGHDTVSWYQQALGQGPQFIFQYYEEEERQRGNFPDRFSGHQFPNYSSELNVNALLLGDSALYLCASTPKGVRTDTQYFGPGTRLTVL.

The chain couples TRBV20-1 to TRBJ2-5; D is unclear. Trimming took 3 bases from V and 5 from J, leaving 4 bases between them. Germline assignment: CDR1 DFQATT and CDR2 SNEGSKA (reference sequence). CDR3 size: 10 residues. The CDR3 sequence is CSASGETQYF. The CDR3 DNA follows: TGCAGTGCTAGCGGGGAGACCCAGTACTTC.

This chain links TRBV2 with TRBJ2-2, with D possibly matching TRBD2 (6 bases). CDR3 size: 14 residues. V was shortened by 8 bases and J by 7 bases, with 17 bases between the two germline ends. Per germline, CDR1 SNHLY and CDR2 FYNNEI. The CDR3 coding sequence is TGTGCCAGCGCCGGGAGAGGGCCGGTCGGGGAGCTGTTTTTT. Amino acids: CASAGRGPVGELFF.